A single sample is the source of the 9 T cell receptor beta chains below, sequenced in a study of PD-L1 blockade in urothelial cancer. TCRdb's table, derived via immunoSEQ multiplex PCR, lists solely in-frame clones and lacks some. The sample lists about 43,000 clones, 88% occurring once. The specimen comprised PBMCs, sampled around atezolizumab (anti-PD-L1) treatment. Every receptor here comes from a woman aged 60 to 75 with urothelial cancer.

The chain is built from TRBV28 and TRBJ2-1; D not certain. The germline gives CDR1 MDHEN, CDR2 SYDVKM. Trimming took 2 bases from V and 0 from J, leaving 8 bases between them. This CDR3 has 15 residues. The DNA for the CDR3 is TGTGCCAGCAGTTTAAACTTCTTCTCCTACAATGAGCAGTTCTTC. Translated, it gives CASSLNFFSYNEQFF. The whole variable domain, filled in from reference TRBV28 and TRBJ2-1, reads DVKVTQSSRYLVKRTGEKVFLECVQDMDHENMFWYRQDPGLGLRLIYFSYDVKMKEKGDIPEGYSVSREKKERFSLILESASTNQTSMYLCASSLNFFSYNEQFFGPGTRLTVL.

This clone was counted once. The chain uses TRBV7-9 and TRBJ2-1, with 8 bases identical to TRBD2. The CDR3 sequence is 14 residues long. Trimming took 6 bases from V and 2 from J; bases not matched to a gene: 3. Germline loops: CDR1 SEHNR, CDR2 FQNEAQ (reference sequence). The DNA for the CDR3 is TGTGCCAGCAGAGACGGGGGGGCCTACAATGAGCAGTTCTTC. It codes for CASRDGGAYNEQFF.

This clone turned up a few times. The chain couples TRBV7-9 to TRBJ1-1; D might be TRBD1 (5 bases). Germline V gene lookup returns CDR1 SEHNR and CDR2 FQNEAQ (reference sequence). This CDR3 region has 14 residues. Deletions cut 0 bases from V and 1 base from J, with 6 bases between. The CDR3 region is CASSLADRNTEAFF. The DNA for the CDR3 is TGTGCCAGCAGCTTAGCTGACAGGAACACTGAAGCTTTCTTT. Full variable domain (missing parts from reference TRBV7-9 and TRBJ1-1): DTGVSQNPRHKITKRGQNVTFRCDPISEHNRLYWYRQTLGQGPEFLTYFQNEAQLEKSRLLSDRFSAERPKGSFSTLEIQRTEQGDSAMYLCASSLADRNTEAFFGQGTRLTVV.

This clone was picked up one time. The chain employs TRBV7-9 and TRBJ2-1; 10 nucleotides line up with TRBD2. This CDR3 is built from 15 residues. J lost 6 bases, V lost 1 base, and 3 bases had no gene match. Germline V lookup: CDR1 SEHNR, CDR2 FQNEAQ (reference sequence). The CDR3 here is CASSLGPSGSNEQFF. As DNA, the CDR3 is TGTGCCAGCAGCTTAGGTCCTAGCGGGAGCAATGAGCAGTTCTTC.

This clone was detected only once. The gene calls are TRBV9 and TRBJ2-3, with D tentatively TRBD2 (6 bases). The CDR3 has 16 amino acids. With 3 bases removed from V and 2 bases from J, the gap between germline ends came to 16 bases. Germline-derived CDR1 and CDR2 are SGDLS and YYNGEE. The CDR3 loop is CASSDGTDAPTDTQYF. CDR3 sequence (DNA): TGTGCCAGCAGCGACGGGACTGACGCCCCCACAGATACGCAGTATTTT.

This clone was detected only once. This chain uses TRBV11-2 with TRBJ2-3; a weak D match, TRBD1 (5 bases). Germline CDR1 SGHAT, CDR2 FQNNGV. V was cut by 1 base and J by 4 bases, with 6 bases left in between. This CDR3 contains 13 residues. The CDR3 DNA reads as TGTGCCAGCAGCTTAGGACAGTCAGATACGCAGTATTTT. Translating it yields CASSLGQSDTQYF.

The chain couples TRBV5-1 to TRBJ1-3; the D is unclear. Germline values: CDR1 SGHRS, CDR2 YFSETQ. Trimming cost V 0 bases and J 1 base, with 8 bases left between them. This CDR3 spans 15 amino acids. This CDR3 reads CASSLAASSGNTIYF. The CDR3 bases are TGCGCCAGCAGCTTGGCCGCGTCGTCTGGAAACACCATATATTTT.

The V gene is TRBV4-3, the J gene TRBJ2-2, with 13 bases aligning to TRBD2. V lost 4 bases to trimming and J lost 4 bases; unmatched junction nucleotides: 3. The CDR3 contains 16 residues. Germline CDR1 and CDR2: LGHNA and YSLEER. The CDR3 region has the DNA TGCGCCAGCAGCCGAGGGACTAGCGGGGTCACCGGGGAGCTGTTTTTT. Translated, it gives CASSRGTSGVTGELFF.

The chain uses TRBV7-2 and TRBJ1-1; the D is unclear. Germline V gene data show CDR1 as SGHTA and CDR2 as FQGNSA. The ends were cut back, 2 bases at V and 1 base at J, with 17 bases in the middle. This CDR3 region has 17 residues. The CDR3 DNA is TGTGCCAGCAGCTTAAGGGATTGGGGAGGGCGGAACACTGAAGCTTTCTTT. This gives the protein CASSLRDWGGRNTEAFF.